The clone carrying this T cell receptor (beta chain) was found many times. Its antigen is undetermined. These data belong to a study of identical twins. Study-level findings and limits: Conclusions came from cross-sectional statistical analysis, not from following the same donors.

TCRdb redid the calling of the 5' RACE reads with MiXCR, one entry per CDR3 protein. The table records approximately 150,000 distinct CDR3 sequences, under 4.5% of them present only once. There are 15 residues in the CDR3. V gave up 0 bases and J gave up 4 bases; unmatched junction bases: 5. The germline V gene has CDR1 SGHRS and CDR2 YFSETQ. This TCR was recovered from a man aged 18 to 29 in good health. V is TRBV5-1 and J is TRBJ1-1, with 8 bases identical to TRBD1. Sample: memory T cells sorted from blood. CDR3 residues: CASSLVTGGSTEAFF. The CDR3 DNA reads as TGCGCCAGCAGCTTGGTAACAGGGGGAAGCACTGAAGCTTTCTTT.